Below are 16 T cell receptor beta chains sequenced from a single sample in a study of blood T cell repertoires in COVID-19. Only in-frame clones appear in the TCRdb table, and some are missing; sequencing was by immunoSEQ multiplex PCR. This sample has 88,000 or so clones, with about 86% found just once. Sequenced: peripheral blood. Receptor source: a man between 60 and 70 years old with acute or convalescent COVID-19.

The rearrangement uses TRBV19 and TRBJ1-1; D gene uncertain. In germline, CDR1 is LNHDA, CDR2 SQIVND (reference sequence). V was pared by 3 bases and J by 7 bases, with 18 bases between. The CDR3 runs to 15 residues. CDR3 region: CASSMRERQSLEAFF. The CDR3 DNA sequence: TGTGCCAGTAGTATGAGAGAGAGGCAGAGCCTTGAAGCTTTCTTT.

The genes are TRBV28 and TRBJ1-5; no reliable D call. The CDR3 sequence is 11 residues long. Germline-derived CDR1 and CDR2 are MDHEN and SYDVKM. V lost 5 bases to trimming and J lost 7 bases, with 6 bases between them. This CDR3 is CASSAIQPQHF. CDR3 nucleotide sequence: TGTGCCAGCAGTGCGATACAGCCCCAGCATTTT.

The gene calls are TRBV6-1 and TRBJ2-1, with D unresolved. The CDR3 runs to 15 residues. Germline V gene sequence: CDR1 MNHNS, CDR2 SASEGT. Trimming stripped 6 bases from V and 2 bases from J, with 14 bases between. This CDR3 reads CASRAPGRAYNEQFF. The CDR3 nucleotides are TGTGCCAGCAGGGCTCCTGGCCGGGCCTACAATGAGCAGTTCTTC.

J is TRBJ1-5 and V is TRBV6-5; D possibly corresponds to TRBD1 (6 bases). Germline values: CDR1 MNHEY, CDR2 SVGAGI. The CDR3 totals 13 residues. V shed 7 bases and J shed 5 bases, with 12 bases lying between them. The CDR3 sequence: CASNRDKYQPQHF. The CDR3 bases are TGTGCCAGCAACCGGGACAAATATCAGCCCCAGCATTTT.

V usage is TRBV24-1 and J usage is TRBJ2-1; TRBD2 matches 8 bases. CDR3 length: 14 residues. Germline V CDR1 and CDR2: KGHDR, SFDVKD. With V trimmed by 4 bases and J by 9 bases, 7 bases remained unmatched. CDR3 nucleotide sequence: TGTGCCACCAGTGACACCGGGACTAGGTGTGAGCAGTTCTTC. Amino acid sequence: CATSDTGTRCEQFF.

The V gene is TRBV14, the J gene TRBJ2-3; 7 bases agree with TRBD2. The ends lost 3 bases at V and 3 bases at J; junction bases unmatched: 18. CDR1 and CDR2 (germline): SGHDN, FVKESK. The CDR3 has 19 residues. CDR3 coding DNA: TGTGCCAGCAGCCAGTGGCTGGGTAGCGGGTCAGAGGGGACAGATACGCAGTATTTT. Its protein product is CASSQWLGSGSEGTDTQYF.

The rearrangement links TRBV3-1 (or the pseudogene TRBV3-2) to TRBJ1-2; TRBD1 might be the D (5 bases). From germline, CDR1 is LGHDT and CDR2 YNNKEL (reference sequence). V was clipped by 6 bases and J by 1 base, with 24 bases between them. The CDR3 has 18 residues. CDR3 loop: CASRSSGQTPAGNYGYTF. The CDR3 DNA is TGTGCCAGCAGATCGTCAGGACAAACGCCTGCCGGTAACTATGGCTACACCTTC.

The chain couples TRBV5-4 to TRBJ2-6, with D uncertain. Trimming took off 1 base at V and 0 bases at J, with 11 bases between the two ends. Germline V lookup: CDR1 SGHNT, CDR2 YYREEE (reference sequence). The CDR3 sequence is 17 residues long. CDR3 protein: CASSLYQIPSGANVLTF. DNA for the CDR3: TGTGCCAGCAGCTTGTATCAGATCCCCTCTGGGGCCAACGTCCTGACTTTC.

The chain uses TRBV19 and TRBJ2-5; possibly TRBD1 for D (6 bases). The V end was cut by 3 bases, the J end by 1 base, with 12 bases between. The CDR3 length is 15 residues. Germline lookup yields CDR1 LNHDA and CDR2 SQIVND (reference sequence). The CDR3 sequence is CASSIFRGVQETQYF. CDR3 in DNA: TGTGCCAGTAGTATCTTCAGGGGCGTCCAAGAGACCCAGTACTTC. Together with reference TRBV19 and TRBJ2-5, the CDR3 gives the full variable domain: DGGITQSPKYLFRKEGQNVTLSCEQNLNHDAMYWYRQDPGQGLRLIYYSQIVNDFQKGDIAEGYSVSREKKESFPLTVTSAQKNPTAFYLCASSIFRGVQETQYFGPGTRLLVL.

The rearrangement uses TRBV12-5 and TRBJ2-2; 9 positions agree with TRBD2. V trimming: 0 bases; J trimming: 6 bases; junction bases outside the gene matches: 8. The CDR3 extends over 17 amino acids. The germline V gene has CDR1 LGHNT and CDR2 FRNRAP. CDR3 loop: CASGLVQKREVAGELFF. CDR3 nucleotides: TGTGCTAGTGGTTTGGTACAAAAGCGGGAGGTCGCCGGGGAGCTGTTTTTT.

The chain joins TRBV7-2 to TRBJ2-5; the match to TRBD1 covers 9 bases. Trimming removed 6 bases from V and 4 bases from J; junction bases left unmatched: 9. This CDR3 is built from 15 residues. CDR1 is SGHTA and CDR2 is FQGNSA in the germline V gene. The CDR3 coding sequence is TGTGCCAGCAGACGACGCGGGACAGGGTTAGAGACCCAGTACTTC. Its translation: CASRRRGTGLETQYF.

The genes are TRBV14 and TRBJ2-7; 7 nucleotides line up with TRBD1. Trimming removed 1 base from V and 6 bases from J; junction bases left unmatched: 3. The CDR3 runs 13 residues. In germline, CDR1 is SGHDN, CDR2 FVKESK. This CDR3 reads CASSQAYRGEQYF. CDR3 sequence (DNA): TGTGCCAGCAGCCAAGCGTACAGGGGCGAGCAGTACTTC.

The chain recombines TRBV10-3 with TRBJ1-1; D is perhaps TRBD1 (6 bases). Germline loops: CDR1 ENHRY, CDR2 SYGVKD. The CDR3 covers 14 residues. Trimming took 6 bases from V and 10 from J, leaving 21 bases between them. This CDR3 reads CAISIGSPGQGAFF. The DNA for the CDR3 is TGTGCCATCAGCATAGGTAGTCCGGGACAAGGAGCTTTCTTT.

V is TRBV19 and J is TRBJ1-2; 9 nucleotides agree with TRBD1. The junction had 3 bases not matched to a gene; V was cut back by 3 bases and J by 10 bases. The CDR3 runs to 12 residues. Germline V gene sequence: CDR1 LNHDA, CDR2 SQIVND (reference sequence). CDR3 in amino acids: CASSMRDRDYTF. CDR3 DNA: TGTGCCAGTAGTATGAGGGACAGGGACTACACCTTC.

The chain combines TRBV6-5 with TRBJ1-2, with a possible D match to TRBD1 (6 bases). CDR1 and CDR2 from the germline V gene are MNHEY and SVGAGI. V was cut by 8 bases and J by 5 bases, with 15 bases left in between. The CDR3 runs to 13 residues. In DNA, the CDR3 is TGTGCCAGCGGTAATCTGGGGACATATGGCTACACCTTC. This sequence encodes CASGNLGTYGYTF.

The chain is built from TRBV5-4 and TRBJ2-1; D is ambiguous. Germline V gene sequence: CDR1 SGHNT, CDR2 YYREEE (reference sequence). This CDR3 has 12 amino acids. Between the trimmed V and J ends, which lost 7 bases and 3 bases, there was a span of 8 bases. This chain's CDR3 is CASGSGYNEQFF. CDR3 DNA: TGTGCCAGCGGCTCCGGCTACAATGAGCAGTTCTTC.